Reported below is one T cell receptor (beta chain). As yet, its antigen is unknown. Scientists ran DNA taken from cultured CD4+ T cells through the Oncomine TCR Beta short-read assay for sequencing. TCRdb processed the PCR reads anew with MiXCR; each CDR3 protein has one entry. The top ten hold 20% of the sample, which has approximately 15,000 distinct CDR3 sequences, 45% seen once. The sample is drawn from a study of vaccination and CD4 T cells after COVID-19. Treatment of the sample: roughly nine-day PBMC culture with coronavirus spike peptide pools or control peptides (ViraFEST assay). The germline gives CDR1 SQVTM, CDR2 ANQGSEA. The V end was cut by 3 bases, the J end by 3 bases, with 14 bases between. The CDR3 loop spans 14 amino acids.

Source: CD4+ T cells from blood, cultured in vitro, taken before SARS-CoV-2 vaccination. This rearrangement joins TRBV29-1 to TRBJ1-2; possible D gene TRBD1, 5 bases. The TCR was taken from a human donor who received a COVID-19 vaccine. In DNA, the CDR3 is TGCAGCGTTGATTCCCGGGAAGGGGACTATGGCTACACCTTC. It codes for CSVDSREGDYGYTF.